The 13 T cell receptor beta chains given below trace back to one sample, sequenced in a study of shared clonotypes between healthy human individuals. Assay: immunoSEQ multiplex PCR; the TCRdb copy retains only in-frame clones and omits some. The sample has some 580,000 clones, more than 95% seen once. Sequencing input: naive CD4+ T cells sorted from blood. Stated subset: CD45RA+ positively selected. The receptors were gathered from a woman aged 25 to 39 in good health.

Comment on this clone: The same CDR3 is also encoded by other DNA sequences in this sample. Written as DNA, the CDR3 is TGTGCCAGCAGTTTCCAGGGAGGCTATGGCTACACCTTC. The encoded protein is CASSFQGGYGYTF. The V and J genes are TRBV28 and TRBJ1-2, with D maybe TRBD1 (5 bases). This CDR3 has 13 residues. V lost 3 bases and J 4 bases, leaving 9 bases between the germline ends. Germline V CDR1 and CDR2: MDHEN, SYDVKM.

In its sample, this clone was seen a few times. V usage is TRBV19 and J usage is TRBJ1-5; 12 nucleotides agree with TRBD1. Germline V lookup: CDR1 LNHDA, CDR2 SQIVND (reference sequence). J lost 4 bases, V lost 4 bases, and 2 bases had no gene match. The CDR3 totals 15 residues. CDR3 nucleotide sequence: TGTGCCAGTAGTACGGGACAGGGGGCGAATCAGCCCCAGCATTTT. This codes for CASSTGQGANQPQHF.

The chain carries TRBV2 and TRBJ1-1; D is uncertain. The CDR3 spans 13 residues. Trimming took off 3 bases at V and 5 bases at J, with 10 bases between the two ends. Germline lookup yields CDR1 SNHLY and CDR2 FYNNEI. The CDR3 sequence: CASSEGRKTEAFF. In DNA, the CDR3 is TGTGCCAGCAGTGAGGGCAGGAAGACTGAAGCTTTCTTT.

This chain uses TRBV30 with TRBJ2-7, with TRBD1 matching 8 bases. Germline loops: CDR1 GTSNPN, CDR2 SVGIG (reference sequence). V was clipped by 5 bases and J by 2 bases; unmatched bases: 8. The CDR3 spans 14 residues. The CDR3 coding sequence is TGTGCCTGGGGGAACCACAGGGGGACCTACGAGCAGTACTTC. It yields the protein CAWGNHRGTYEQYF. Based on the CDR3 plus reference TRBV30 and TRBJ2-7, the full variable domain is SQTIHQWPATLVQPVGSPLSLECTVEGTSNPNLYWYRQAAGRGLQLLFYSVGIGQISSEVPQNLSASRPQDRQFILSSKKLLLSDSGFYLCAWGNHRGTYEQYFGPGTRLTVT.

The rearrangement joins TRBV27 to TRBJ2-5; possibly TRBD1 or TRBD2 for D (5 bases each). Matching the DNA end better, TRBJ2-7 makes the J call doubtful. The germline CDR1 and CDR2 sequences are MNHEY and SMNVEV (reference sequence). The CDR3 contains 12 residues. Here the CDR3 DNA reads TGTGCCAGCAGGCCGGGGCTTTACGAGCAGTACTTC. This codes for CASRPGLYEQYF.

The chain carries TRBV28 and TRBJ1-3, with TRBD1 matching 8 bases. CDR1 and CDR2 (germline): MDHEN, SYDVKM. The CDR3 runs to 17 residues. V shed 10 bases, J shed 0 bases, and the junction held 14 bases outside the gene matches. CDR3 in amino acids: CATIRRGQGNSGNTIYF. CDR3 DNA sequence: TGTGCCACCATTAGGCGCGGACAGGGAAACTCTGGAAACACCATATATTTT.

The chain is built from TRBV5-1 and TRBJ2-1; 12 nucleotides match TRBD2. The CDR3 runs to 17 residues. V gave up 3 bases and J gave up 5 bases; unmatched junction bases: 9. Germline V gene sequence: CDR1 SGHRS, CDR2 YFSETQ. The CDR3 loop reads CASSSGSGLAGHNEQFF. CDR3 bases: TGCGCCAGCAGCTCGGGGTCGGGACTAGCGGGCCACAATGAGCAGTTCTTC.

The V gene is TRBV6-5, the J gene TRBJ2-7, with no clear D. The CDR3 length is 11 residues. Germline V gene lookup returns CDR1 MNHEY and CDR2 SVGAGI. V was trimmed by 7 bases and J by 3 bases, leaving 7 bases between them. CDR3 sequence (DNA): TGTGCCAGCACTAGGAACTACGAGCAGTACTTC. Translating it yields CASTRNYEQYF.

The chain combines TRBV5-1 with TRBJ2-1; D uncertain. Trimming removed 2 bases at V and 5 bases at J, with 14 bases between. Germline V gene data show CDR1 as SGHRS and CDR2 as YFSETQ. There are 15 residues in the CDR3. The CDR3 bases are TGCGCCAGCAGCTTTAGGCCAGGTCGAGACAATGAGCAGTTCTTC. The encoded protein is CASSFRPGRDNEQFF.

The chain recombines TRBV19 with TRBJ2-7, with D possibly TRBD2 on 5 matching bases. V was cut by 4 bases and J by 5 bases, with 6 bases left in between. The length of the CDR3 is 11 residues. CDR1 and CDR2 (germline): LNHDA, SQIVND (reference sequence). The CDR3 sequence: CASSRGNEQYF. CDR3 sequence (DNA): TGTGCCAGTAGTAGAGGGAACGAGCAGTACTTC.

There are a few counts of this clone. The chain couples TRBV10-2 to TRBJ1-4; 8 bases fit TRBD1. This CDR3 is 13 amino acids long. CDR1 and CDR2 from the germline V gene are WSHSY and SAAADI. The junction had 4 bases not matched to a gene; V was cut back by 6 bases and J by 7 bases. Written as DNA, the CDR3 is TGCGCCAGCAGCGGACAGGGAGTTGAAAAACTGTTTTTT. Translating gives CASSGQGVEKLFF.

In nucleotides, the CDR3 is TGTGCCTGGAGTGTCGGGACAGGGTCTTCGGGGAATCAGCCCCAGCATTTT. Protein sequence: CAWSVGTGSSGNQPQHF. The chain joins TRBV30 to TRBJ1-5; 9 positions match TRBD1. The CDR3 covers 17 residues. The germline CDR1 and CDR2 sequences are GTSNPN and SVGIG (reference sequence). J gave up 4 bases and V 0 bases, and 10 bases lay outside the gene matches.

V is TRBV7-9 and J is TRBJ2-1; D may be TRBD2 (5 bases). Germline-derived CDR1 and CDR2 are SEHNR and FQNEAQ (reference sequence). The ends were cut back, 10 bases at V and 6 bases at J, with 16 bases in the middle. The CDR3 runs 13 residues. CDR3 DNA: TGTGCCACCCGCGCGGGTAGAGCCAATGAGCAGTTCTTC. Translated: CATRAGRANEQFF.